This T cell receptor (beta chain) was recovered during a study of response to subunit inactivated influenza vaccine. TCRdb reprocessed the RT-PCR reads with MiXCR, giving one entry per CDR3 protein. Of approximately 170,000 distinct CDR3 sequences listed, 13% to 15% are singletons. Remarks on this clonotype: The antigen remains unidentified. A read error is possible here, since a much larger clone lies one base away.

Study-wide findings and caveats: That few new T cells are recruited by each seasonal influenza vaccination was the authors' suggestion.

Germline V gene sequence: CDR1 SQVTM, CDR2 ANQGSEA. This CDR3 spans 16 amino acids. This TCR was recovered from a man between 50 and 59 years old who received an inactivated influenza vaccine. The starting material was CD8+ T cells sorted from PBMCs, obtained roughly 5 days after vaccination. This chain joins TRBV29-1 and TRBJ2-3; 11 positions agree with TRBD2. The CDR3 nucleotides are TGCAGCGTTGATAATAGCGGGAGGGAAAACACAGATACGCAGTCTTTT. Amino acids: CSVDNSGRENTDTQSF.